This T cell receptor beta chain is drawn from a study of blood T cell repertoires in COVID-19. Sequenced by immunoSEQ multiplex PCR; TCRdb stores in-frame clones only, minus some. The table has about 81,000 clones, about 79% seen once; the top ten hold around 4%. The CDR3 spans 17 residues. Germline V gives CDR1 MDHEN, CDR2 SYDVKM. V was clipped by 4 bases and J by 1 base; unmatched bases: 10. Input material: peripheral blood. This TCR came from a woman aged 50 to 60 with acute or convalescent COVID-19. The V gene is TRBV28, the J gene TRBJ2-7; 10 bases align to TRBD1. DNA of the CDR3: TGTGCCAGCAGTTATATACTGACAGGGGGCGAATCCTACGAGCAGTACTTC. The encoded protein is CASSYILTGGESYEQYF.